This passage covers 31 T cell receptor beta chains from one sample sequenced in a study of tumor-infiltrating lymphocytes in primary liver carcinoma. The researchers obtained blood RNA from unsorted whole blood and also extracted germline DNA. TCR beta cDNA was made from 400 to 500 ng total RNA with a constant-region primer. What produced the TCR beta libraries was three nested multiplex PCR rounds using slightly modified ARM-PCR. A C-beta reverse primer and TRBV1-TRBV30 forward primers served in each of the first two PCR rounds, at about 10 cycles apiece. Using its own MiXCR run on the multiplex PCR reads, TCRdb lists one record per CDR3 protein. This table holds about 330,000 distinct CDR3 sequences, 65% found once. The source material was peripheral blood. The receptors here all came from a man aged 35-49 years with primary liver carcinoma and hepatitis B virus infection.

This clonotype was counted many times. The V call is TRBV4-3, the J call TRBJ1-2; 9 bases are a match to TRBD1. The CDR3 spans 14 residues. J was trimmed by 6 bases and V by 0 bases; bases with no gene match: 2. Per germline, CDR1 LGHNA and CDR2 YSLEER. The CDR3 is CASSQEQGANGYTF. CDR3 nucleotides: TGCGCCAGCAGCCAAGAACAGGGGGCCAATGGCTACACCTTC.

A word on this clonotype: Since the CDR3 does not end with the conserved phenylalanine or tryptophan, this likely comes from a read error. The chain couples TRBV10-3 to TRBJ2-4; tentatively, D is TRBD2 (5 bases). With 3 bases removed from V and 4 bases from J, the gap between germline ends came to 13 bases. This CDR3 has 15 residues. From germline, CDR1 is ENHRY and CDR2 SYGVKD. The CDR3 spells CAISDSDGLKNIQYI. DNA for the CDR3: TGTGCCATCAGTGACTCTGACGGACTGAAAAACATTCAGTACATC.

This clonotype has a handful of counts. The chain links TRBV10-2 to TRBJ2-5; tentative D call: TRBD1 (7 bases). The CDR3 sequence is 14 residues long. V was pared by 10 bases and J by 3 bases, with 18 bases between. Germline CDR1 is WSHSY and CDR2 is SAAADI. Here the CDR3 DNA reads TGCGCCAACGCGGGACAGTCTTGGAAAGAGACCCAGTACTTC. Amino acid sequence: CANAGQSWKETQYF.

The chain couples TRBV5-5 to TRBJ1-3; the D is unclear. This CDR3 comprises 14 residues. With 0 bases removed from V and 3 bases from J, the gap between germline ends came to 7 bases. Germline CDR1 reads SGHKS; CDR2 reads YYEKEE (reference sequence). As DNA, the CDR3 is TGTGCCAGCAGCTTGGGGAGATTTGGAAACACCATATATTTT. Translation gives CASSLGRFGNTIYF.

A note on this clonotype: This may be a read error, as it is one base from a much larger clone. V gene TRBV4-3 combines with J gene TRBJ2-7, with D perhaps matching TRBD1 or TRBD2 (5 bases each). The CDR3 loop spans 17 amino acids. CDR1 is LGHNA and CDR2 is YSLEER in the germline V gene. In DNA form, the CDR3 reads TGCGCCAGCAACCAAGATTCATCGGGGACCCTATCCTACGAGCAGTACTTC. This translates into CASNQDSSGTLSYEQYF.

V gene TRBV10-3 combines with J gene TRBJ2-5; 8 positions match TRBD1. V trimming: 6 bases; J trimming: 4 bases; junction bases outside the gene matches: 7. The CDR3 length is 14 residues. CDR1 ENHRY and CDR2 SYGVKD come from the germline V gene. The CDR3 region is CAISGQGNTETQYF. The CDR3 DNA sequence: TGTGCCATCAGCGGACAGGGAAATACAGAGACCCAGTACTTC.

This clonotype was found a few times. The rearrangement uses TRBV5-1 and TRBJ2-7, with TRBD2 matching over 7 bases. The CDR3 contains 12 residues. V was clipped by 4 bases and J by 5 bases; unmatched bases: 3. Germline values: CDR1 SGHRS, CDR2 YFSETQ. CDR3 in amino acids: CASSLSGNEQYF. CDR3 in DNA: TGCGCCAGCAGCCTCAGCGGGAACGAGCAGTACTTC.

The genes are TRBV9 and TRBJ2-4; 9 bases fit TRBD1. The CDR3 sequence is 14 residues long. The V segment lost 4 bases and the J segment 10 bases; nucleotides outside the gene matches: 9. CDR1 is SGDLS, CDR2 YYNGEE, per germline. DNA of the CDR3: TGTGCCAGCAGCCTAGGGACAGGGTCGAATATTCAGTACTTC. It specifies CASSLGTGSNIQYF.

A remark on this clonotype: Since the CDR3 does not end with the conserved phenylalanine or tryptophan, this likely comes from a read error. For the CDR3, the DNA is TGCAGCATACGAACAACTGTAGCTTTCTAT. It translates to CSIRTTVAFY. The chain employs TRBV29-1 and TRBJ1-1; no definite D call. Germline V lookup: CDR1 SQVTM, CDR2 ANQGSEA. The CDR3 is made up of 10 amino acids.

This chain's CDR3 is CASSFGLAGVREQFF. For the CDR3, the DNA is TGTGCCAGCAGTTTCGGACTAGCGGGAGTTCGTGAGCAGTTCTTC. The chain has TRBV5-4 and TRBJ2-1; 13 nucleotides match TRBD2. V lost 5 bases, J lost 9 bases, and 8 bases stayed unmatched. The CDR3 covers 15 residues. Germline V gene data show CDR1 as SGHNT and CDR2 as YYREEE (reference sequence).

This clonotype was picked up many times. The chain couples TRBV6-2 or TRBV6-3 to TRBJ1-4; 7 bases fit TRBD1. Germline values: CDR1 MNHEY, CDR2 SVGEGT. After removal of 6 bases from V and 5 bases from J, the junction contained 9 bases not matched to a gene. CDR3 length: 15 residues. This CDR3 is CASRRRGTDNEKLFF. The CDR3 DNA reads as TGTGCCAGCAGGCGCCGCGGGACAGACAATGAAAAACTGTTTTTT.

This clonotype showed up many times. This chain uses TRBV11-2 with TRBJ2-3; perhaps TRBD1 as D (6 bases). The CDR3 totals 14 residues. With 1 base removed from V and 10 bases from J, the gap between germline ends came to 15 bases. The V gene's germline CDR1 is SGHAT and CDR2 FQNNGV. For the CDR3, the DNA is TGTGCCAGCAGCTTAGGAACAGGGTCTAGATCGCAGTATTTT. Its translation: CASSLGTGSRSQYF. The entire variable domain, with the rest obtained from reference TRBV11-2 and TRBJ2-3, is as follows: EAGVAQSPRYKIIEKRQSVAFWCNPISGHATLYWYQQILGQGPKLLIQFQNNGVVDDSQLPKDRFSAERLKGVDSTLKIQPAKLEDSAVYLCASSLGTGSRSQYFGPGTRLTVL.

Notes on this clonotype: Germline is not matched at one junction end, which may reflect a read error. The chain employs TRBV5-6 and TRBJ2-1; TRBD2 might be the D (5 bases). This CDR3 contains 14 residues. CDR1 and CDR2 (germline): SGHDT, YYEEEE. In DNA, the CDR3 is TGCGCCAGCAGCTTGGTTCCCGGGGTGGATGAGCAGCTATTC. As protein: CASSLVPGVDEQLF.

About this clonotype: The conserved phenylalanine or tryptophan normally closing the CDR3 is absent here, so this likely arose from a read error. The chain couples TRBV12-3 or TRBV12-4 to TRBJ1-5; 9 bases are a match to TRBD1. Losses at the gene ends were 6 bases for V and 4 bases for J; bases not matched to a gene: 7. The CDR3 runs 15 residues. This CDR3 reads CASRKTGGGNQPQHS. The CDR3 coding sequence is TGTGCCAGCAGGAAAACAGGGGGCGGGAATCAGCCCCAGCATTCT.

This clonotype has only a few counts. DNA for the CDR3: TGCGCCAGCAGTGGGTGGGTCGGGGAGCTGTTTTTT. Translated, it gives CASSGWVGELFF. This sequence joins TRBV10-2 and TRBJ2-2; no reliable D call. Trimming shortened V by 4 bases and J by 7 bases, and 7 bases separated the two germline ends. CDR1 and CDR2 (germline): WSHSY, SAAADI. The CDR3 length is 12 residues.

A note on this clonotype: A much larger clone differs by one base, so this may be a read error. The V gene is TRBV10-3, the J gene TRBJ2-7, with 12 positions matching TRBD2. CDR3 size: 15 residues. Germline CDR1 and CDR2: ENHRY and SYGVKD. The CDR3 DNA sequence: TGTGCCATCACTCCGACTAGCGGGAGCCTCCACGAGCCGTACTTC. This encodes CAITPTSGSLHEPYF.

A remark on this clonotype: An end of the junction differs from the germline gene, which may be a read error. The V call is TRBV14, the J call TRBJ1-4; D may be TRBD1 (5 bases). CDR3 length: 13 amino acids. CDR1 and CDR2 from the germline V gene are SGHDN and FVKESK. The CDR3 region has the DNA TGTGCCTGCAGCCAGTCCCGAGGGGTAAAACTGTTTTTT. Translated, it gives CACSQSRGVKLFF.

As concerns this clonotype: A much bigger clone sits one base away, suggesting this may be a read error. The chain recombines TRBV5-4 with TRBJ2-1; TRBD2 aligns across 7 bases. The CDR3 sequence is 16 residues long. In germline, CDR1 is SGHNT, CDR2 YYREEE (reference sequence). The CDR3 protein is CASSSGRRESYNGQFF. The CDR3, as DNA: TGTGCCAGCAGCTCCGGGAGGCGGGAGAGCTACAATGGGCAGTTCTTC.

This clonotype was detected many times. Here the CDR3 DNA reads TGTGCCAGCAGCTGGGGGGGGGACACTGAAGCTTTCTTT. Encoded protein: CASSWGGDTEAFF. The V and J genes are TRBV11-2 and TRBJ1-1; D is perhaps TRBD1 (5 bases). V was shortened by 4 bases and J by 3 bases, with 9 bases between the two germline ends. The CDR3 is 13 residues long. CDR1 is SGHAT and CDR2 is FQNNGV in the germline V gene. Complete variable domain (other parts from reference TRBV11-2 and TRBJ1-1): EAGVAQSPRYKIIEKRQSVAFWCNPISGHATLYWYQQILGQGPKLLIQFQNNGVVDDSQLPKDRFSAERLKGVDSTLKIQPAKLEDSAVYLCASSWGGDTEAFFGQGTRLTVV.

As regards this clonotype: Here the CDR3 omits its conserved ending phenylalanine or tryptophan, so a read error is the likely source. The rearrangement joins TRBV11-2 to TRBJ2-1; D gene ambiguous. With 5 bases removed from V and 0 bases from J, the gap between germline ends came to 14 bases. The germline V gene has CDR1 SGHAT and CDR2 FQNNGV. There are 16 residues in the CDR3. DNA of the CDR3: TGTGCCAGCAGCCCTAGTGAGATGAGCTCCTACAATGAGCAGTTCTAC. As protein: CASSPSEMSSYNEQFY.

About this clonotype itself: Germline and junction disagree at one end, which may indicate a read error. The rearrangement links TRBV6-5 to TRBJ2-7; 8 bases fit TRBD1. Looked up from germline, CDR1 is MNHEY and CDR2 is SVGAGI. CDR3 size: 16 residues. The CDR3 DNA reads TGTGCCATCAGTTACAAGGGGACAGGAATATACCACGAGCAGTACTTC. It specifies CAISYKGTGIYHEQYF.

This clonotype was detected ten times or more. The chain is built from TRBV12-3 or TRBV12-4 and TRBJ2-3; D gene unclear. Trimming shortened V by 5 bases and J by 5 bases, and 11 bases separated the two germline ends. This CDR3 is 13 amino acids long. CDR3 residues: CASSPPNGDTQYF. The CDR3 bases are TGTGCCAGCAGTCCCCCTAACGGAGATACGCAGTATTTT.

Remarks on this clonotype: This clone may be a read error of a much larger clone one base away. The rearrangement uses TRBV12-3 or TRBV12-4 and TRBJ1-1; D not certain. The CDR3 runs to 12 residues. V was cut by 9 bases and J by 4 bases, with 12 bases left in between. The CDR3 nucleotides read TGTGCCAGGAGTGGCGTGGCCACTGAAGCTTTCTTT. The encoded protein is CARSGVATEAFF.

This clonotype occurred many times. The chain joins TRBV4-1 to TRBJ1-2; D gene ambiguous. Germline assignment: CDR1 MGHRA and CDR2 YSYEKL. V lost 0 bases and J 10 bases, leaving 18 bases between the germline ends. The CDR3 has 15 residues. CDR3: CASSQDPLGSATYTF. Here the CDR3 DNA reads TGCGCCAGCAGCCAAGATCCCCTAGGGTCCGCGACCTACACCTTC.

The chain employs TRBV11-2 and TRBJ2-3; a possible D gene is TRBD2 (6 bases). The CDR3 is 15 amino acids. V lost 1 base, J lost 15 bases, and 23 bases lay in between. Germline assignment: CDR1 SGHAT and CDR2 FQNNGV. CDR3 loop: CASSLGLDITDRHYF. For the CDR3, the DNA is TGTGCCAGCAGCTTAGGACTAGATATCACAGATAGGCATTATTTT.

Only one count was recorded for this clonotype. The germline gene is not matched at one end of the junction; a read error may be the cause. V and J are TRBV6-1 and TRBJ2-7; D unclear. The germline V gene has CDR1 MNHNS and CDR2 SASEGT. CDR3 size: 15 residues. CDR3 DNA: TGTGCCTGCAGTGAACTCACCGGCGAGGTCTACGAGCAGTACTTC. Translated: CACSELTGEVYEQYF.

As concerns this clonotype: A read error may produce the germline difference seen at one junction end. The V call is TRBV6-2 or TRBV6-3, the J call TRBJ2-7, with 7 bases aligning to TRBD2. The CDR3 has 14 amino acids. Germline-derived CDR1 and CDR2 are MNHEY and SVGEGT. This chain's CDR3 is CASSYPGRFYEEYF. CDR3 bases: TGTGCCAGCAGTTACCCCGGGAGGTTCTACGAGGAGTACTTC.

This clonotype was picked up many times. V gene TRBV5-6 combines with J gene TRBJ2-2, with 9 bases matching TRBD1. The CDR3 covers 15 residues. With V trimmed by 2 bases and J by 9 bases, 8 bases remained unmatched. Germline V gene sequence: CDR1 SGHDT, CDR2 YYEEEE. This CDR3 is CASSFLGQGIRELFF. The CDR3 DNA reads TGTGCCAGCAGCTTTCTGGGACAGGGAATAAGGGAGCTGTTTTTT.

To note about this clonotype: One end of the junction does not line up with germline, which may come from a read error. This sequence joins TRBV6-6 and TRBJ2-6; 7 bases line up with TRBD1. Germline V CDR1 and CDR2: MNHNY, SVGAGI (reference sequence). This CDR3 has 16 residues. CDR3 region: CASSYADRVGVNVLTF. The CDR3 bases are TGTGCCAGCAGTTACGCCGACAGGGTTGGGGTCAACGTCCTGACTTTC.

This clonotype was detected once. A read error is possible here, since a much larger clone lies one base away. This rearrangement joins TRBV10-3 to TRBJ2-1, with D maybe TRBD2 (9 bases). CDR3 size: 13 residues. From germline, CDR1 is ENHRY and CDR2 SYGVKD. Trimming removed 8 bases from V and 6 bases from J, with 14 bases in between. The chain's CDR3 is CAIASGTGNEQFF. CDR3 coding DNA: TGTGCCATCGCTAGCGGGACAGGCAATGAGCAGTTCTTC.

This clonotype was counted ten times or more. The gene calls are TRBV11-2 and TRBJ2-2; 11 positions match TRBD2. Losses at the gene ends were 2 bases for V and 1 base for J; bases not matched to a gene: 12. The CDR3 extends over 20 amino acids. From germline, CDR1 is SGHAT and CDR2 FQNNGV. As DNA, the CDR3 is TGTGCCAGCAGCTTACATCTTATTAGCGGGAGGGCAAAGAACACCGGGGAGCTGTTTTTT. Residues: CASSLHLISGRAKNTGELFF.